This TCR beta chain emerged from a study of T cells in Graves' hyperthyroidism and ophthalmopathy. Notes on the study in general: Within blood appeared most thyroid clonotypes that had expanded above 0.001.

Hyperthyroidism, newly diagnosed and lasting under 2 months, affected patients aged 18 to 65. Lactation, pregnancy, other autoimmune disease or uncontrolled infection excluded patients. Using about 10 ml of fresh peripheral blood, PBMCs were prepared. In regard to this clonotype: Antigen specificity is unknown.

The germline V gene has CDR1 MDHEN and CDR2 SYDVKM. Trimming removed 6 bases from V and 4 bases from J; junction bases left unmatched: 17. This CDR3 spans 17 amino acids. Amplification targeted TCR beta CDR3 regions from RNA transcripts. TCR CDR3 underwent first-round RT-PCR with the HTBI primer set. TCRdb reprocessed the multiplex PCR reads with MiXCR, giving one entry per CDR3 protein. This sample yields about 400,000 distinct CDR3 sequences, of which over 10% are seen a single time; roughly 9.2% belongs to the top ten. This rearrangement joins TRBV28 to TRBJ2-5; TRBD2 agrees at 7 bases. The source material was blood. The TCR sequence derives from a woman between 18 and 29 years old with Graves' hyperthyroidism. DNA of the CDR3: TGTGCCAGCAGCCTTACCCTAGGGAGGGCTGGGAGAGAGACCCAGTACTTC. Translated, it gives CASSLTLGRAGRETQYF.